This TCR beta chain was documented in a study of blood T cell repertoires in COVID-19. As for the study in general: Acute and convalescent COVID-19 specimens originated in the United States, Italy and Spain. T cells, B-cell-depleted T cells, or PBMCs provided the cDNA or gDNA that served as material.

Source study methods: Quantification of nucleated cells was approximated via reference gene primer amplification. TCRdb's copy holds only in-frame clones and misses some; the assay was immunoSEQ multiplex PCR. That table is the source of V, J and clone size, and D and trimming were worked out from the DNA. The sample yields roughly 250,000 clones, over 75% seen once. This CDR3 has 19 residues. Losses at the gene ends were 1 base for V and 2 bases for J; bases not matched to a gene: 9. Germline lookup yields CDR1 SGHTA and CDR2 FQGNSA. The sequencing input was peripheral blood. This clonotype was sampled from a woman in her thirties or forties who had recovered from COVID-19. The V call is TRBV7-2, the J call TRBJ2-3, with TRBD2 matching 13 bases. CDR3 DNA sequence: TGTGCCAGCAGCTTAGTAGGAAGGACTAGCGGGAGATACACAGATACGCAGTATTTT. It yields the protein CASSLVGRTSGRYTDTQYF.